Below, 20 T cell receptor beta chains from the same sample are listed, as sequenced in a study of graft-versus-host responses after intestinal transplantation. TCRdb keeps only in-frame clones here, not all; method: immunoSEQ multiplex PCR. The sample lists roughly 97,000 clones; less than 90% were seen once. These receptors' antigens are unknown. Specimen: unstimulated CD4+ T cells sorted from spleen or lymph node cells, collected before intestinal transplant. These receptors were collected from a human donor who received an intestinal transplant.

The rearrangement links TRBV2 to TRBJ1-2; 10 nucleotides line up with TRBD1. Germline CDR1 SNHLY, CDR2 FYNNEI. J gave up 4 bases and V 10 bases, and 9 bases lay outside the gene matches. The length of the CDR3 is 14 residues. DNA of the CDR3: TGTGCCACCACCGGGACAGGGGTCGGCTATGGCTACACCTTC. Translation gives CATTGTGVGYGYTF.

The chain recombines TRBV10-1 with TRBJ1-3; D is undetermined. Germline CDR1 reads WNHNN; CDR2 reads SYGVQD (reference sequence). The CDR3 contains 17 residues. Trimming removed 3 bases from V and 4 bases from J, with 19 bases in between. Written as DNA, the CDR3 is TGCGCCAGCAGTGACTACGTGGTGTTTGTTCTGGGAAACACCATATATTTT. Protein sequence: CASSDYVVFVLGNTIYF.

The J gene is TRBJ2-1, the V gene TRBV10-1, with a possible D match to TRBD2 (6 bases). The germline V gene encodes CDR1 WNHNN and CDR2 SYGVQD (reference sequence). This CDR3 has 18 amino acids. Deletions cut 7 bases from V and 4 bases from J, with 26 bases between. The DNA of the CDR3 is TGCGCCAGCACTATACTAGCCCACGTCCCCCGAAGGTACAATGAGCAGTTCTTC. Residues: CASTILAHVPRRYNEQFF.

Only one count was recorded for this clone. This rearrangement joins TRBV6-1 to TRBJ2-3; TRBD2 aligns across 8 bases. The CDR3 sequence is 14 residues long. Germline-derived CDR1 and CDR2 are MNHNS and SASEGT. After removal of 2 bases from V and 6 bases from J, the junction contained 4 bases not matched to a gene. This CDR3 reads CASSERGGADTQYF. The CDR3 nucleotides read TGTGCCAGCAGTGAACGGGGGGGTGCGGATACGCAGTATTTT.

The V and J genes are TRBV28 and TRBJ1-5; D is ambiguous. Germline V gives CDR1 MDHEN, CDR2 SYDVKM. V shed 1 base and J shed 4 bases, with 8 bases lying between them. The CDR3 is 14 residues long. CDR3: CASSLFGENQPQHF. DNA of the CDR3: TGTGCCAGCAGTTTATTTGGGGAGAATCAGCCCCAGCATTTT.

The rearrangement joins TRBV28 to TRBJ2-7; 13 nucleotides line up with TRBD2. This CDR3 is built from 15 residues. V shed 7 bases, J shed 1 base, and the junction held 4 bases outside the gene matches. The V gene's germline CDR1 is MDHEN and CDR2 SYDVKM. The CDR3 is CASMGLAGHSYEQYF. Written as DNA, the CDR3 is TGTGCCAGCATGGGACTAGCGGGACATTCCTACGAGCAGTACTTC.

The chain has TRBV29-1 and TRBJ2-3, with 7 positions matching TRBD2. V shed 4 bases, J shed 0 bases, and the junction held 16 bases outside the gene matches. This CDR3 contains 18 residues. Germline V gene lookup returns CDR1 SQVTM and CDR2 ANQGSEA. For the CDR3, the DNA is TGCAGCGTTGGTCCCCGCCTCTGGCGGGAGAGAAGCACAGATACGCAGTATTTT. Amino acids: CSVGPRLWRERSTDTQYF.

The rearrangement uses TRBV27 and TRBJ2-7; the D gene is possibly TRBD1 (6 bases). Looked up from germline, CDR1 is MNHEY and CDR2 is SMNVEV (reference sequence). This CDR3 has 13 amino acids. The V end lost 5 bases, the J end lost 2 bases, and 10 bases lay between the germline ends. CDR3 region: CASSPDRTYEQYF. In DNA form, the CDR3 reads TGTGCCAGCAGTCCAGACAGGACCTACGAGCAGTACTTC.

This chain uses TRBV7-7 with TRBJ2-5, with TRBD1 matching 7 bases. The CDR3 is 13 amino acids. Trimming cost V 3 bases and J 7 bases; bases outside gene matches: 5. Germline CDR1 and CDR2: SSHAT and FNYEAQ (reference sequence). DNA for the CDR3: TGTGCCAGCAGCTTGGGACAGTCGGGGACCCAGTACTTC. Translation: CASSLGQSGTQYF.

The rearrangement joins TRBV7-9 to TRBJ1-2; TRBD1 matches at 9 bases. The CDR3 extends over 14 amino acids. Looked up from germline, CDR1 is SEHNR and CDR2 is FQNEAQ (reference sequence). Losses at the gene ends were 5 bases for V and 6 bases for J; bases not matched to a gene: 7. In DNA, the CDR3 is TGTGCCAGCAGCCCTACCGGGACAGGGAATGGCTACACCTTC. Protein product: CASSPTGTGNGYTF.

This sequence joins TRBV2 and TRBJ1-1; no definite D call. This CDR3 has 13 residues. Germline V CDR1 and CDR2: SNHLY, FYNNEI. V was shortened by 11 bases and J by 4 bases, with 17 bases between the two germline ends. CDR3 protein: CAARRILGTEAFF. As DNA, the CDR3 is TGTGCCGCCAGAAGGATTTTGGGCACTGAAGCTTTCTTT. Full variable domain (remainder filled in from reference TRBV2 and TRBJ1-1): EPEVTQTPSHQVTQMGQEVILRCVPISNHLYFYWYRQILGQKVEFLVSFYNNEISEKSEIFDDQFSVERPDGSNFTLKIRSTKLEDSAMYFCAARRILGTEAFFGQGTRLTVV.

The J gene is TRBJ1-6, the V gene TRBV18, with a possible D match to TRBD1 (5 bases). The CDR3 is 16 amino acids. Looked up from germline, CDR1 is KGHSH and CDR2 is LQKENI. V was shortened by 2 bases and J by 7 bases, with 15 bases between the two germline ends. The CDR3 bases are TGTGCCAGCTCACCAAGGGACTCCAGGGCCAATTCACCCCTCCACTTT. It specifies CASSPRDSRANSPLHF. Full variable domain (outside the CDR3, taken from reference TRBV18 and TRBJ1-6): NAGVMQNPRHLVRRRGQEARLRCSPMKGHSHVYWYRQLPEEGLKFMVYLQKENIIDESGMPKERFSAEFPKEGPSILRIQQVVRGDSAAYFCASSPRDSRANSPLHFGNGTRLTVT.

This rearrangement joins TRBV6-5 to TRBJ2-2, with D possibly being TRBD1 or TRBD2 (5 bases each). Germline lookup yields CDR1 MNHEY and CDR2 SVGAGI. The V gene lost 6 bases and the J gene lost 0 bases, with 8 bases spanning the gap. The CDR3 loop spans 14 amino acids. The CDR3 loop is CASSPGPNTGELFF. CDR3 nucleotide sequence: TGTGCCAGCAGCCCGGGACCGAACACCGGGGAGCTGTTTTTT.

DNA for the CDR3: TGTGCCAGCAGTACGACAGGCTCTGGAAACACCATATATTTT. Translation gives CASSTTGSGNTIYF. This chain links TRBV6-1 with TRBJ1-3, with D maybe TRBD1 (6 bases). Germline loops: CDR1 MNHNS, CDR2 SASEGT. The CDR3 loop spans 14 amino acids. Trimming removed 5 bases at V and 0 bases at J, with 8 bases between.

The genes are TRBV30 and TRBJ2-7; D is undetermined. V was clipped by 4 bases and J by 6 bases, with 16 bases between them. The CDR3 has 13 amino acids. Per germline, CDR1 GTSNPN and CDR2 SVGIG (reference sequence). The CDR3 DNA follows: TGTGCCTGGACCTGGACGGGCCTTGGCGAGCAGTACTTC. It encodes CAWTWTGLGEQYF.

CDR3: CASSVVGMGQGAYTGELFF. The DNA for the CDR3 is TGTGCCAGCAGCGTAGTAGGCATGGGACAGGGGGCTTACACCGGGGAGCTGTTTTTT. This chain joins TRBV9 and TRBJ2-2; 12 bases fit TRBD1. With 0 bases clipped from V and 3 bases from J, the junction kept 9 bases outside the gene matches. This CDR3 has 19 amino acids. Per germline, CDR1 SGDLS and CDR2 YYNGEE.

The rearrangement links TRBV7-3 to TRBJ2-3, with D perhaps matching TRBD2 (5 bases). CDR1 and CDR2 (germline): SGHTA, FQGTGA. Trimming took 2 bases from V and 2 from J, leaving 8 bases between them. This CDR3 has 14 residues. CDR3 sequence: CASSLEGVTDTQYF. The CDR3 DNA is TGTGCCAGCAGCTTAGAGGGTGTCACAGATACGCAGTATTTT.

CDR3 sequence: CASSLLTGGNTIYF. CDR3 nucleotide sequence: TGTGCCAGCAGCTTACTGACCGGGGGAAACACCATATATTTT. V gene TRBV13 combines with J gene TRBJ1-3; D gene ambiguous. This CDR3 has 14 amino acids. CDR1 is PRHDT and CDR2 is FYEKMQ in the germline V gene (reference sequence). V lost 2 bases to trimming and J lost 4 bases, with 9 bases between them.

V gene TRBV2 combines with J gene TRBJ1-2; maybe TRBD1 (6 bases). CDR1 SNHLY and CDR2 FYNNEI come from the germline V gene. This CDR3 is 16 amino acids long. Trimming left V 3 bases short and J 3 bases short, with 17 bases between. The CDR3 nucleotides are TGTGCCAGCAGTGACCCGATGGGGGCTGGAGACTATGGCTACACCTTC. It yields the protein CASSDPMGAGDYGYTF.

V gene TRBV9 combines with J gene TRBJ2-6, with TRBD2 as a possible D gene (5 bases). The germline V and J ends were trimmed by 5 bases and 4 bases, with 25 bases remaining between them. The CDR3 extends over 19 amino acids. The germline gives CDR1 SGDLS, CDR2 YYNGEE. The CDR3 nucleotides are TGTGCCAGCAGTGACCGGAGAGGGCAAATCCTATACGGGGCCAACGTCCTGACTTTC. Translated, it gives CASSDRRGQILYGANVLTF.